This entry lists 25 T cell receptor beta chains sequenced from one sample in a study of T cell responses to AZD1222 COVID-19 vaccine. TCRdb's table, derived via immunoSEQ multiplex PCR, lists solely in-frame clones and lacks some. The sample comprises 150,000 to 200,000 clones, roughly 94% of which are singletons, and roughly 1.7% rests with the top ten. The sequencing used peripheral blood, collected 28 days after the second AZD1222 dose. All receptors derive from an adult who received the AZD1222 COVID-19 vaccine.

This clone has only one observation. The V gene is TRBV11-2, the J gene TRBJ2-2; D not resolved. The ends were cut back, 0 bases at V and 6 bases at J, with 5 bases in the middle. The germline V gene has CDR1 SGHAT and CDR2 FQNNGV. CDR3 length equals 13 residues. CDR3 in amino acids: CASSLDYPGELFF. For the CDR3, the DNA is TGTGCCAGCAGCTTAGATTACCCCGGGGAGCTGTTTTTT.

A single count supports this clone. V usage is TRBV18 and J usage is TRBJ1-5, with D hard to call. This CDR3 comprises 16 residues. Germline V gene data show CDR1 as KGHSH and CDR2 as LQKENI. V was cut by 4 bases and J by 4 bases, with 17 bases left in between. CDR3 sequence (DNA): TGTGCCAGCTCACTCTTCCGGGGAGGTCGGAATCAGCCCCAGCATTTT. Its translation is CASSLFRGGRNQPQHF.

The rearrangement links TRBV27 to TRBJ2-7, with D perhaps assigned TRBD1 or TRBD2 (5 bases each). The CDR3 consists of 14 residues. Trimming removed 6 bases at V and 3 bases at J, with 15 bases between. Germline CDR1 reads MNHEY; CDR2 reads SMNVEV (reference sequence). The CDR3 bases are TGTGCCAGCAGCGAAGGGACCGATCGCTACGAGCAGTACTTC. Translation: CASSEGTDRYEQYF.

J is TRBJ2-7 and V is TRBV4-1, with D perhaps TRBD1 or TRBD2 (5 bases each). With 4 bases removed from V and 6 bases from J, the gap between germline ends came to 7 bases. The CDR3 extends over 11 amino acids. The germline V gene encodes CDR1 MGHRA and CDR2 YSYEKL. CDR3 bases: TGCGCCAGCAGCCGGGGGACCGAGCAGTACTTC. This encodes CASSRGTEQYF.

CDR3 coding DNA: TGTGCCAGCAGCGTCCAGTCGAACACTGAAGCTTTCTTT. This encodes CASSVQSNTEAFF. The J gene is TRBJ1-1, the V gene TRBV7-3; no firm D call. This CDR3 is 13 amino acids long. Germline CDR1 SGHTA, CDR2 FQGTGA. V was clipped by 5 bases and J by 1 base, with 8 bases between them.

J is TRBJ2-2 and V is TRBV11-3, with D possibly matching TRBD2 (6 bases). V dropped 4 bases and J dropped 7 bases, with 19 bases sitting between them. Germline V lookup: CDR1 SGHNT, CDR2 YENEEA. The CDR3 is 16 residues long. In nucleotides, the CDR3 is TGTGCCAGCAGCTCGGGACTTGGGAAGCCGGGCGGGGAGCTGTTTTTT. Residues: CASSSGLGKPGGELFF.

CDR3: CASSPRGVPGGELFF. The CDR3 DNA reads as TGTGCCAGCAGCCCTCGCGGCGTCCCCGGCGGGGAGCTGTTTTTT. The V and J genes are TRBV7-9 and TRBJ2-2, with D uncertain. The CDR3 length is 15 residues. Looked up from germline, CDR1 is SEHNR and CDR2 is FQNEAQ (reference sequence). V lost 5 bases and J lost 7, with 17 bases in between.

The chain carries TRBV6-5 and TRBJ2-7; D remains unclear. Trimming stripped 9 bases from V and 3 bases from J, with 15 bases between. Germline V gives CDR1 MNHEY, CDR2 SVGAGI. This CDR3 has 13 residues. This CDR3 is CASMLSSSYEQYF. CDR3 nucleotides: TGTGCCAGTATGTTGAGCTCGAGCTACGAGCAGTACTTC.

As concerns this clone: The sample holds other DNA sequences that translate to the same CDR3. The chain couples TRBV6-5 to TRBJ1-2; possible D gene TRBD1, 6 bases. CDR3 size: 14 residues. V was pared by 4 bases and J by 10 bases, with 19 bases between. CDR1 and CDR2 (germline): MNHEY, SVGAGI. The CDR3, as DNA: TGTGCCAGCAGTTTCGGGGGGGGGGCATCTGACTACACCTTC. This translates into CASSFGGGASDYTF.

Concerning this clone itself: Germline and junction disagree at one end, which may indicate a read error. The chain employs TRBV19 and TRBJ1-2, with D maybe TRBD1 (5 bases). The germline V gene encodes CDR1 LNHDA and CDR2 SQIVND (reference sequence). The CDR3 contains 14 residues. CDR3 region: CASSLDSRNRGYTF. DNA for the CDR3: TGTGCCAGTAGTCTAGACAGTCGTAATCGCGGCTACACCTTC.

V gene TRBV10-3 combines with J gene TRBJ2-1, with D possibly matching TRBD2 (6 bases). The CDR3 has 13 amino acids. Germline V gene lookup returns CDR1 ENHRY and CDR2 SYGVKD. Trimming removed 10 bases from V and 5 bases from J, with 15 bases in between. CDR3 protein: CATNWGGDNEQFF. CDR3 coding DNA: TGTGCCACCAACTGGGGCGGGGACAATGAGCAGTTCTTC.

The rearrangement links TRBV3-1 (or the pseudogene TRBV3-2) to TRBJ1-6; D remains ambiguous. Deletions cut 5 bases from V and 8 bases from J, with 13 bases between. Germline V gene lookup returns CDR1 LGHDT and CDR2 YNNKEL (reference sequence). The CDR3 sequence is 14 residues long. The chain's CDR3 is CASSFASLDSPLHF. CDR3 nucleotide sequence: TGTGCCAGCAGCTTTGCCAGTCTGGATTCACCCCTCCACTTT.

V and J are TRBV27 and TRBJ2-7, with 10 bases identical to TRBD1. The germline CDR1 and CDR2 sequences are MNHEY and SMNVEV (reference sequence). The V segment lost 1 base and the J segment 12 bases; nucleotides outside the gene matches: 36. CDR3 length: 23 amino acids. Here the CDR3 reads CASSLLLLGGTGDLRQKREFMYF. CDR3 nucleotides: TGTGCCAGCAGTTTATTACTCTTGGGCGGGACAGGGGACCTACGGCAAAAGCGGGAGTTTATGTACTTC.

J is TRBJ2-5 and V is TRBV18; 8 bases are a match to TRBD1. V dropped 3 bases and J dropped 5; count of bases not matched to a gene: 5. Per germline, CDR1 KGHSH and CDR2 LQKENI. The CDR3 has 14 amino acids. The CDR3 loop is CASSPLDRVETQYF. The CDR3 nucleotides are TGTGCCAGCTCACCCCTGGACAGGGTTGAGACCCAGTACTTC. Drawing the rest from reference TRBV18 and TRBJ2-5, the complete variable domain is NAGVMQNPRHLVRRRGQEARLRCSPMKGHSHVYWYRQLPEEGLKFMVYLQKENIIDESGMPKERFSAEFPKEGPSILRIQQVVRGDSAAYFCASSPLDRVETQYFGPGTRLLVL.

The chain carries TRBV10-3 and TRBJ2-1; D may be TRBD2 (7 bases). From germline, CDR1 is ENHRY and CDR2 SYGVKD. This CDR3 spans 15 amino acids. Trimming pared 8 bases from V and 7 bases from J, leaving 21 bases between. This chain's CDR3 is CAIGKSGGGRNEQFF. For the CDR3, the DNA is TGTGCCATCGGAAAGTCCGGCGGGGGCCGGAATGAGCAGTTCTTC.

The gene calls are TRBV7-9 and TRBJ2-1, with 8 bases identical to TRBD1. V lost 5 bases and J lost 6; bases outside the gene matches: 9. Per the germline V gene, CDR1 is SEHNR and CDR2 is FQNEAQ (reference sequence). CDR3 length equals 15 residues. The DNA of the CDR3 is TGTGCCAGCAGCCCAAGACAGGGGCAGACCAATGAGCAGTTCTTC. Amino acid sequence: CASSPRQGQTNEQFF. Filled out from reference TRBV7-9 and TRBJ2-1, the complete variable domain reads DTGVSQNPRHKITKRGQNVTFRCDPISEHNRLYWYRQTLGQGPEFLTYFQNEAQLEKSRLLSDRFSAERPKGSFSTLEIQRTEQGDSAMYLCASSPRQGQTNEQFFGPGTRLTVL.

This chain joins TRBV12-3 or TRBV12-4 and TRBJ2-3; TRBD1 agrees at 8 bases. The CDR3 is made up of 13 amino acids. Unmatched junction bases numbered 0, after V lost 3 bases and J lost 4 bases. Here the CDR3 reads CASSLTGADTQYF. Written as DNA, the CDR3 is TGTGCCAGCAGTTTGACAGGGGCAGATACGCAGTATTTT.

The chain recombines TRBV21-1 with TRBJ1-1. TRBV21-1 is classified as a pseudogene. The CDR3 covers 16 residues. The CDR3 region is CASSKGKSQANTEAFF. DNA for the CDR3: TGTGCCAGCAGCAAGGGGAAGTCGCAGGCGAACACTGAAGCTTTCTTT.

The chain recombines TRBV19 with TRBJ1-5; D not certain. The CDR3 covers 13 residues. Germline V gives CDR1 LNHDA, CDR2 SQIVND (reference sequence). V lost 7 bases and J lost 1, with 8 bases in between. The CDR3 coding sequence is TGTGCCAGTACGATCAGCAGCAATCAGCCCCAGCATTTT. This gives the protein CASTISSNQPQHF.

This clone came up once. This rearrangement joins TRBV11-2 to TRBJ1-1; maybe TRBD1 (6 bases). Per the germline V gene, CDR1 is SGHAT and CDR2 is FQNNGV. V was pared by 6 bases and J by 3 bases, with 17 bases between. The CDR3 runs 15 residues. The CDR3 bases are TGTGCCAGCAGAATACCGGGACAAAGAGACACTGAAGCTTTCTTT. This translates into CASRIPGQRDTEAFF.

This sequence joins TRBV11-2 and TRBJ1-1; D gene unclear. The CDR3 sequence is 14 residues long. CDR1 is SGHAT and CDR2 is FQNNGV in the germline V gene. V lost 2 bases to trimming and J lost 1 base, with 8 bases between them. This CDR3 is CASSLTSGNTEAFF. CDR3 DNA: TGTGCCAGCAGCTTAACGTCGGGGAACACTGAAGCTTTCTTT.

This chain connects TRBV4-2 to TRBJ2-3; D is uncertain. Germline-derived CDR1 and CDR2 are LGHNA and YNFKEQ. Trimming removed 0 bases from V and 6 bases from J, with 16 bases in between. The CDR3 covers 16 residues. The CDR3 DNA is TGTGCCAGCAGCCAAGAATCCACTCTAATGGGGGATACGCAGTATTTT. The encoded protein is CASSQESTLMGDTQYF.

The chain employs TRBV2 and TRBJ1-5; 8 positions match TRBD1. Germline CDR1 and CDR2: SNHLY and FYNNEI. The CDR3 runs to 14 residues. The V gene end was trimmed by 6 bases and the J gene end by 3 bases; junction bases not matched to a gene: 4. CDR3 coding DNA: TGTGCCAGCAGGAGACAGGGGTTCAATCAGCCCCAGCATTTT. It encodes CASRRQGFNQPQHF.

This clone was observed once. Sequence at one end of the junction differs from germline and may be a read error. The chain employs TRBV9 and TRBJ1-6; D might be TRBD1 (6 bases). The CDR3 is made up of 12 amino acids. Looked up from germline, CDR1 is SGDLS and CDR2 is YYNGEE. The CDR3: CASSAIGGPPFF. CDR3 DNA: TGTGCCAGCAGCGCTATCGGGGGGCCCCCTTTCTTT.

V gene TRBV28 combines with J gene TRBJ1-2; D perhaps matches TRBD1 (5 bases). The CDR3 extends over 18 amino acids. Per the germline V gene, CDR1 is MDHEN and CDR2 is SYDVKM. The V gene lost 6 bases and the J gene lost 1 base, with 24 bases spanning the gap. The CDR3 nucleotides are TGTGCCAGCAGGCCTCCCCGGGGGACTTTGCTGTTTAACTATGGCTACACCTTC. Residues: CASRPPRGTLLFNYGYTF.